This entry describes one TCR beta chain. Per germline, CDR1 SGHKS and CDR2 YYEKEE (reference sequence). Trimming cost V 4 bases and J 9 bases, with 11 bases left between them. There are 12 residues in the CDR3. This entry comes from a study of blood T cell repertoires in COVID-19. The wider study: Whether acute or convalescent, the COVID-19 samples came from the United States, Italy and Spain.

Under the authors' procedure: Estimates of nucleated cell counts were drawn from the amplification of reference gene primers. Sequenced by immunoSEQ multiplex PCR; TCRdb stores in-frame clones only, minus some. The DNA was the basis for D and trimming; V, J and clone size are from that table. The table includes more than 85,000 clones, 60% to 80% detected once. The sample taken for sequencing was peripheral blood. The TCR was taken from a woman of 80 years or more with active or convalescent COVID-19. The chain joins TRBV5-5 to TRBJ2-1; TRBD2 is a possible D gene (5 bases). The CDR3 is CASSTSRGEQFF. CDR3 bases: TGTGCCAGCAGCACCTCTCGGGGTGAGCAGTTCTTC.